One and the same sample provided the 2 T cell receptor beta chains below, sequenced in a study of blood T cell repertoires in COVID-19. The data were produced by immunoSEQ multiplex PCR, yet TCRdb's version contains in-frame clones alone and is incomplete. Of about 190,000 clones in the sample, more than 75% were seen once. Source material: PBMCs or T cells enriched from blood (not recorded which). Receptors originate from a woman aged 45-65 years with acute COVID-19.

This clone was seen once. CDR3 nucleotide sequence: TGTGCCAGCAGGACAGACAGGGACGACTATGGCTACACCTTC. Amino acids: CASRTDRDDYGYTF. The V gene is TRBV6-5, the J gene TRBJ1-2; 7 bases agree with TRBD1. The CDR3 length is 14 residues. CDR1 is MNHEY, CDR2 SVGAGI, per germline. Losses at the gene ends were 6 bases for V and 3 bases for J; bases not matched to a gene: 7.

The chain has TRBV7-2 and TRBJ1-5, with D hard to call. With 5 bases removed from V and 4 bases from J, the gap between germline ends came to 21 bases. The CDR3 spans 17 residues. The germline V gene encodes CDR1 SGHTA and CDR2 FQGNSA. This chain's CDR3 is CASSTHDGLAGNQPQHF. CDR3 DNA sequence: TGTGCCAGCAGCACTCACGACGGTTTAGCGGGAAATCAGCCCCAGCATTTT.